These 20 T cell receptor beta chains were all obtained from the same sample, sequenced in a study of T cell responses to AZD1222 COVID-19 vaccine. Generated by immunoSEQ multiplex PCR, the TCRdb table keeps only in-frame clones and is missing some. The sample gives 56,000 or so clones, over 80% of which show up once; about 14% is in the top ten. Source: peripheral blood, taken on day 0 of AZD1222 vaccination. Receptors originate from an adult in good health.

V usage is TRBV19 and J usage is TRBJ2-3; 9 bases fit TRBD2. The V and J ends lost 5 bases and 2 bases, in that order; junction bases with no gene match: 5. Germline V gives CDR1 LNHDA, CDR2 SQIVND (reference sequence). This CDR3 region has 15 residues. CDR3 sequence: CASSPKGLATDTQYF. CDR3 in DNA: TGTGCCAGTAGTCCCAAGGGACTAGCCACAGATACGCAGTATTTT.

The chain carries TRBV5-1 and TRBJ1-2; no clear D gene. Germline V gene data show CDR1 as SGHRS and CDR2 as YFSETQ. This CDR3 is 13 amino acids long. V lost 3 bases, J lost 5 bases, and 11 bases lay in between. CDR3 in amino acids: CASSSETVYGYTF. In DNA, the CDR3 is TGCGCCAGCAGCTCTGAGACGGTATATGGCTACACCTTC.

The gene calls are TRBV9 and TRBJ2-2; no clear D gene. CDR1 and CDR2 (germline): SGDLS, YYNGEE. Trimming took 0 bases from V and 5 from J, leaving 5 bases between them. The CDR3 is 13 residues long. CDR3 loop: CASSVEVTGELFF. Written as DNA, the CDR3 is TGTGCCAGCAGCGTAGAGGTAACCGGGGAGCTGTTTTTT.

This chain uses TRBV20-1 with TRBJ2-1; TRBD2 matches 12 bases. In germline, CDR1 is DFQATT, CDR2 SNEGSKA (reference sequence). V gave up 3 bases and J gave up 4 bases; unmatched junction bases: 4. CDR3 length equals 15 residues. The CDR3 reads CSASTGTSGYNEQFF. CDR3 DNA: TGCAGTGCTAGTACCGGGACTAGCGGGTACAATGAGCAGTTCTTC.

The chain carries TRBV15 and TRBJ2-1; D not resolved. Trimming removed 4 bases from V and 2 bases from J, with 3 bases in between. Germline V lookup: CDR1 LNHNV, CDR2 YYDKDF (reference sequence). The CDR3 loop spans 12 amino acids. The CDR3 nucleotides read TGTGCCACCAGCACGGCCTACAATGAGCAGTTCTTC. Its protein product is CATSTAYNEQFF.

DNA for the CDR3: TGCGCCAGCAGCCAAGATAGGAGCACCACGGGGCAGTTCTTC. Translation: CASSQDRSTTGQFF. The chain is built from TRBV4-1 and TRBJ2-1; D is uncertain. Germline-derived CDR1 and CDR2 are MGHRA and YSYEKL. V was cut by 0 bases and J by 12 bases, with 15 bases left in between. The CDR3 covers 14 residues.

The J gene is TRBJ1-2, the V gene TRBV3-1 (or the pseudogene TRBV3-2); D is possibly TRBD1 (5 bases). Germline-derived CDR1 and CDR2 are LGHDT and YNNKEL (reference sequence). V lost 4 bases and J lost 5, with 8 bases in between. The CDR3 totals 12 residues. CDR3 nucleotide sequence: TGTGCCAGCAGCCCGACAGCTTATGGCTACACCTTC. Translated, it gives CASSPTAYGYTF.

The DNA of the CDR3 is TGTGCCAGCAGTTACGCGGCTAGCGGGAAAGTAGGGCAGTTCTTC. This gives the protein CASSYAASGKVGQFF. The V and J genes are TRBV6-5 and TRBJ2-1; 9 bases line up with TRBD2. J lost 12 bases, V lost 2 bases, and 11 bases had no gene match. CDR1 is MNHEY and CDR2 is SVGAGI in the germline V gene. The CDR3 runs to 15 residues.

V and J are TRBV11-2 and TRBJ2-5; tentative D call: TRBD1 (9 bases). Per germline, CDR1 SGHAT and CDR2 FQNNGV. Trimming shortened V by 5 bases and J by 6 bases, and 22 bases separated the two germline ends. The CDR3 spans 16 residues. The CDR3 protein is CASSIRERGTGKTQYF. The CDR3, as DNA: TGTGCCAGCAGCATACGGGAGCGGGGGACAGGGAAGACCCAGTACTTC.

In this sample, this clone is medium-sized (0.01 to 0.1%). This chain links TRBV3-1 (or the pseudogene TRBV3-2) with TRBJ2-7, with D possibly being TRBD2 (6 bases). The germline V gene encodes CDR1 LGHDT and CDR2 YNNKEL (reference sequence). The germline V and J ends were trimmed by 5 bases and 4 bases, with 15 bases remaining between them. This CDR3 region has 14 residues. The CDR3 region is CASSSRSGVYEQYF. CDR3 sequence (DNA): TGTGCCAGCAGCTCGCGCTCGGGAGTGTACGAGCAGTACTTC.

The chain has TRBV25-1 and TRBJ1-4; D gene ambiguous. Germline CDR1 reads MGHDK; CDR2 reads SYGVNS. This CDR3 has 15 residues. The germline V and J ends were trimmed by 3 bases and 5 bases, with 13 bases remaining between them. CDR3 residues: CASSDHTQRNEKLFF. The DNA of the CDR3 is TGTGCCAGCAGTGACCATACACAGCGAAATGAAAAACTGTTTTTT.

This clone has more than one count but fewer than ten. This rearrangement joins TRBV12-3 or TRBV12-4 to TRBJ2-7; no clear D gene. Trimming cost V 2 bases and J 7 bases, with 9 bases left between them. The CDR3 runs 12 residues. The chain's CDR3 is CASSLQYGEQYF. The CDR3 nucleotides read TGTGCCAGCAGTTTACAGTATGGGGAGCAGTACTTC.

The chain couples TRBV29-1 to TRBJ2-2, with a possible D match to TRBD1 (5 bases). Trimming removed 7 bases at V and 5 bases at J, with 8 bases between. CDR1 SQVTM and CDR2 ANQGSEA come from the germline V gene. This CDR3 is built from 11 residues. The CDR3: CSGGTTGELFF. CDR3 nucleotides: TGCAGCGGGGGCACGACCGGGGAGCTGTTTTTT.

The chain recombines TRBV29-1 with TRBJ2-5; D gene ambiguous. Per the germline V gene, CDR1 is SQVTM and CDR2 is ANQGSEA. The CDR3 loop spans 14 amino acids. The V end lost 4 bases, the J end lost 0 bases, and 12 bases lay between the germline ends. The CDR3 sequence is CSVGGRRNQETQYF. Written as DNA, the CDR3 is TGCAGCGTTGGTGGGCGACGAAACCAAGAGACCCAGTACTTC.

This chain uses TRBV5-4 with TRBJ1-1; D is uncertain. Germline V gene lookup returns CDR1 SGHNT and CDR2 YYREEE (reference sequence). The V and J ends lost 4 bases and 1 base respectively, with 14 bases between them. The CDR3 has 15 residues. The DNA of the CDR3 is TGTGCCAGCAGCACCATTGTGGCAGCGAACACTGAAGCTTTCTTT. Translated, it gives CASSTIVAANTEAFF.

This clone is a singleton in its sample. Other DNA sequences in this sample translate to the same CDR3. The chain joins TRBV24-1 to TRBJ2-5; D not resolved. Germline values: CDR1 KGHDR, CDR2 SFDVKD. CDR3 length equals 11 residues. The germline V and J ends were trimmed by 3 bases and 4 bases, with 2 bases remaining between them. The CDR3 spells CATSDGETQYF. The CDR3 DNA reads TGTGCCACCAGTGATGGAGAGACCCAGTACTTC.

This rearrangement joins TRBV3-1 (or the pseudogene TRBV3-2) to TRBJ1-1; 8 positions match TRBD1. V shed 0 bases and J 2 bases; nucleotides not matched to a gene: 11. CDR3 length: 18 amino acids. In germline, CDR1 is LGHDT, CDR2 YNNKEL (reference sequence). CDR3 sequence (DNA): TGTGCCAGCAGCCAAGATCCTAGGACAGGGAGCCCCAACACTGAAGCTTTCTTT. It specifies CASSQDPRTGSPNTEAFF.

This rearrangement joins TRBV29-1 to TRBJ1-2; D is uncertain. The germline V gene encodes CDR1 SQVTM and CDR2 ANQGSEA. The CDR3 spans 12 residues. V shed 1 base and J shed 5 bases, with 8 bases lying between them. The CDR3 sequence is CSVEGGPYGYTF. For the CDR3, the DNA is TGCAGCGTTGAAGGAGGTCCTTATGGCTACACCTTC.

Notes on this clone: One end of the junction is discordant with germline, which a read error may explain. The V gene is TRBV6-5, the J gene TRBJ2-7; a weak D match, TRBD2 (5 bases). The CDR3 runs 15 residues. Germline loops: CDR1 MNHEY, CDR2 SVGAGI. CDR3 sequence reads: CASSTSWGSGYEQYF. The CDR3 nucleotides are TGCGCCAGCAGCACGAGCTGGGGAAGCGGATACGAGCAGTACTTC.

The chain combines TRBV10-2 with TRBJ2-5; D not resolved. The ends were cut back, 6 bases at V and 5 bases at J, with 13 bases in the middle. The CDR3 contains 13 residues. CDR1 WSHSY and CDR2 SAAADI come from the germline V gene. In DNA form, the CDR3 reads TGCGCCAGCAGGCGTGGCCTGGAGGAGACCCAGTACTTC. Translating gives CASRRGLEETQYF.